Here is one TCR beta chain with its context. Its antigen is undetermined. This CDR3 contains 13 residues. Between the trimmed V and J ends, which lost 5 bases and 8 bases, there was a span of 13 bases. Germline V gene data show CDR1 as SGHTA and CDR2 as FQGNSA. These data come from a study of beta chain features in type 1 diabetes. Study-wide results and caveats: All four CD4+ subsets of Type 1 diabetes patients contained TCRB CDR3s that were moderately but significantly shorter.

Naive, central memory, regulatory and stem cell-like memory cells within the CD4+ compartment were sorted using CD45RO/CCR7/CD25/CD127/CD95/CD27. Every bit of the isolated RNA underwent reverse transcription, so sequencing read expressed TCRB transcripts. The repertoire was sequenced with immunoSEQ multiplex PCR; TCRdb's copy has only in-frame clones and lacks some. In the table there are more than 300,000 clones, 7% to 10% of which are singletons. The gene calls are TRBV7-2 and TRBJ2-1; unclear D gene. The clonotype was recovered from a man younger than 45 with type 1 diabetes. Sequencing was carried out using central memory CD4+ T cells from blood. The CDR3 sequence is CASSPTWSDEQFF. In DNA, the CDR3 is TGTGCCAGCAGCCCAACCTGGTCCGATGAGCAGTTCTTC.